This TCR beta chain was recovered during a study of cytomegalovirus exposure and HLA in healthy donors. General observations from the study: What TCR beta sequences reportedly achieved was accurate prediction of HLA-A and HLA-B alleles in most subjects. In a later analysis, compared with equally common non-associated chains, HLA-associated beta chains were more expanded. In a later analysis, several top co-occurrence clusters appeared linked to parvovirus B19, influenza, CMV and Epstein-Barr virus.

The CDR3 sequence is 13 residues long. Germline assignment: CDR1 MNHEY and CDR2 SMNVEV (reference sequence). The V end was cut by 5 bases, the J end by 0 bases, with 6 bases between. The PCR was carried out with 60 Vbeta primers and 13 Jbeta primers. Libraries were prepared by immunoSEQ multiplex PCR; TCRdb keeps only in-frame clonotypes and omits some of them. The sample contains over 110,000 clones, 82% of which appear only once. Worth noting for this clone: What it binds is not known.

This TCR was recovered from a male donor in good health and CMV-seronegative. This chain uses TRBV27 with TRBJ2-3; no definite D call. The sample taken for sequencing was PBMCs. The CDR3 loop reads CASSPPSTDTQYF. The CDR3 DNA reads as TGTGCCAGCAGTCCCCCTAGCACAGATACGCAGTATTTT.